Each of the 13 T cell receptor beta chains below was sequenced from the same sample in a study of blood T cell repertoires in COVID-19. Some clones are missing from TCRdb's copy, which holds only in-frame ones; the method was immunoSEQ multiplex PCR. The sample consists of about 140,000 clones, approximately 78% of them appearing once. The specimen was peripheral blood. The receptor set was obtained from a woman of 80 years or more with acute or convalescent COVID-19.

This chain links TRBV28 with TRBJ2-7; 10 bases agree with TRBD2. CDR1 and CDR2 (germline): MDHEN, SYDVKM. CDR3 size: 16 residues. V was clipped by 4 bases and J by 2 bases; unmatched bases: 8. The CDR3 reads CASSSRRTSGAYEQYF. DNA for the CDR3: TGTGCCAGCAGTTCCCGTCGGACTAGCGGAGCCTACGAGCAGTACTTC.

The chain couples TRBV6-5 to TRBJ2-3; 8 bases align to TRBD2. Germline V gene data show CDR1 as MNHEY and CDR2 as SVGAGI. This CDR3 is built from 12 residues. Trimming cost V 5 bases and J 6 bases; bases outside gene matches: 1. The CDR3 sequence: CASSPGGDTQYF. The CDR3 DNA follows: TGTGCCAGCAGTCCGGGGGGGGATACGCAGTATTTT.

In DNA, the CDR3 is TGTGCCAGCAGCCAGCGGGAGACCCAGTACTTC. Its translation is CASSQRETQYF. The V gene is TRBV3-1 (or the pseudogene TRBV3-2), the J gene TRBJ2-5; D unclear. The germline gives CDR1 LGHDT, CDR2 YNNKEL (reference sequence). V was shortened by 3 bases and J by 5 bases, with 4 bases between the two germline ends. The CDR3 has 11 amino acids.

Written as DNA, the CDR3 is TGTGCCAGCAGCGTAGGACAGTTTAATGAAAAACTGTTTTTT. Translating it yields CASSVGQFNEKLFF. The V call is TRBV9, the J call TRBJ1-4; TRBD1 is a possible D gene (5 bases). This CDR3 spans 14 amino acids. The germline CDR1 and CDR2 sequences are SGDLS and YYNGEE. V was cut by 0 bases and J by 4 bases, with 7 bases left in between.

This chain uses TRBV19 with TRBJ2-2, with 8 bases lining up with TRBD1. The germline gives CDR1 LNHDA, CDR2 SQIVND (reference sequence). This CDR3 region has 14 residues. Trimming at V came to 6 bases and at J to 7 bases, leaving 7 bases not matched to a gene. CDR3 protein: CASSAQGVVGELFF. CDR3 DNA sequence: TGTGCCAGTAGCGCACAGGGGGTGGTCGGGGAGCTGTTTTTT. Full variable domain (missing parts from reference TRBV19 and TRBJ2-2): DGGITQSPKYLFRKEGQNVTLSCEQNLNHDAMYWYRQDPGQGLRLIYYSQIVNDFQKGDIAEGYSVSREKKESFPLTVTSAQKNPTAFYLCASSAQGVVGELFFGEGSRLTVL.

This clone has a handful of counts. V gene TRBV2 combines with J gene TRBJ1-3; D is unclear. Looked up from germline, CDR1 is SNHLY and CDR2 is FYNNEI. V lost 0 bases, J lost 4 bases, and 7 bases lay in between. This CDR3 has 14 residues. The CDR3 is CASSEARSGNTIYF. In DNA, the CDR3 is TGTGCCAGCAGTGAAGCGCGTTCCGGAAACACCATATATTTT.

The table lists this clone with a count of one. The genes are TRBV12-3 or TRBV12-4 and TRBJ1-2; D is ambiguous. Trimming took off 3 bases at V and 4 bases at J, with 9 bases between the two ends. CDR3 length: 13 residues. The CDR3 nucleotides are TGTGCCAGCAGTTTCGGGAGGGCCTATGGCTACACCTTC. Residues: CASSFGRAYGYTF.

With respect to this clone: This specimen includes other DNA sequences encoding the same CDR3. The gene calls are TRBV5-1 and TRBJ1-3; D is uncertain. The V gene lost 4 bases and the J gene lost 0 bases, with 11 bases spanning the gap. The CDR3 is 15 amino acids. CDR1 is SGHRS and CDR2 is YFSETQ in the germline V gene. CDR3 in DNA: TGCGCCAGCAGCCTATCAGGAAGCTCTGGAAACACCATATATTTT. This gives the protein CASSLSGSSGNTIYF.

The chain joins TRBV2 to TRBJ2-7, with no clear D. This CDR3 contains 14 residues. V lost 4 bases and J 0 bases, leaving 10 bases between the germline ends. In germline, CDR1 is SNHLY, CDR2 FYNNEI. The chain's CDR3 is CASSVPLRSYEQYF. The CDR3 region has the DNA TGTGCCAGCAGTGTCCCTCTCCGCTCCTACGAGCAGTACTTC.

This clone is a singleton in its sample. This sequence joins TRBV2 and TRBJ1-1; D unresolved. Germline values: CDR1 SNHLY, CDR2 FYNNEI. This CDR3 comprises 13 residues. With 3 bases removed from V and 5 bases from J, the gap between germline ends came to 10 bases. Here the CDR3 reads CASSEERSTEAFF. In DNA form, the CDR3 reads TGTGCCAGCAGTGAGGAGAGGAGTACTGAAGCTTTCTTT.

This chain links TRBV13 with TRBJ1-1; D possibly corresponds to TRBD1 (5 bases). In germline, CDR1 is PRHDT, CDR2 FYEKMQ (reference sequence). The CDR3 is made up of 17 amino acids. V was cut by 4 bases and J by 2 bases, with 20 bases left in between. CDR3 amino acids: CASSSLRRRVGNTEAFF. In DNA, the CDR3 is TGTGCCAGCAGCTCCCTAAGGCGCAGGGTGGGAAACACTGAAGCTTTCTTT. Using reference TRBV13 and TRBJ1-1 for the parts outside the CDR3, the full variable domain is AAGVIQSPRHLIKEKRETATLKCYPIPRHDTVYWYQQGPGQDPQFLISFYEKMQSDKGSIPDRFSAQQFSDYHSELNMSSLELGDSALYFCASSSLRRRVGNTEAFFGQGTRLTVV.

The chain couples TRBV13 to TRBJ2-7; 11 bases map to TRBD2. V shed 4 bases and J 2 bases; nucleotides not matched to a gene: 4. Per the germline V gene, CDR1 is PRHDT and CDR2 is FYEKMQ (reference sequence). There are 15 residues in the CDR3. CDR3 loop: CASSYGTSGPYEQYF. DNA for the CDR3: TGTGCCAGCAGCTACGGGACTAGCGGTCCCTACGAGCAGTACTTC.

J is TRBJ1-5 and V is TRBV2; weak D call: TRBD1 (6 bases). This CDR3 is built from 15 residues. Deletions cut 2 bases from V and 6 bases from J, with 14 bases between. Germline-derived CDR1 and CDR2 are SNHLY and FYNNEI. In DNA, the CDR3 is TGTGCCAGCAGTGAATATTTGGGGGCGGCTCAGCCCCAGCATTTT. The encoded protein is CASSEYLGAAQPQHF.